The 15 T cell receptor beta chains presented below share a single source sample, sequenced in a study of response to subunit inactivated influenza vaccine. MiXCR was run by TCRdb on the RT-PCR reads, yielding one entry per CDR3 protein. The sample contains around 580,000 distinct CDR3 sequences, about 15% of which appear only once. Sample: PBMCs from blood, taken 11 to 12 days after vaccination. The source of these receptors is a man aged 45 to 65 who received an inactivated influenza vaccine.

The chain couples TRBV7-2 to TRBJ1-2, with D unclear. This CDR3 is 15 amino acids long. CDR1 is SGHTA and CDR2 is FQGNSA in the germline V gene. The V gene lost 6 bases and the J gene lost 2 bases, with 16 bases spanning the gap. The CDR3 here is CASSQSATVNYGYTF. The CDR3 DNA is TGTGCCAGCAGTCAGAGTGCTACAGTAAACTATGGCTACACCTTC.

This clonotype was seen ten or more times. The V and J genes are TRBV11-2 and TRBJ2-7; D may correspond to TRBD1 or TRBD2 (6 bases each). Per germline, CDR1 SGHAT and CDR2 FQNNGV. The CDR3 runs 18 residues. Deletions cut 4 bases from V and 0 bases from J, with 22 bases between. The CDR3 bases are TGTGCCAGCAGCTCCTTCCTTTCAATAGGGGGGAGCTCCTACGAGCAGTACTTC. Translated: CASSSFLSIGGSSYEQYF.

CDR3: CASSLGRQTEAFF. The CDR3 coding sequence is TGCGCCAGCAGCTTGGGACGACAGACTGAAGCTTTCTTT. The chain combines TRBV5-1 with TRBJ1-1, with D tentatively TRBD1 (5 bases). The germline V gene encodes CDR1 SGHRS and CDR2 YFSETQ. This CDR3 has 13 residues. V lost 0 bases to trimming and J lost 5 bases, with 8 bases between them.

The CDR3 is CSATPVQGAKGNEQFF. The CDR3, as DNA: TGCAGTGCTACTCCCGTCCAGGGGGCGAAGGGTAATGAGCAGTTCTTC. The J gene is TRBJ2-1, the V gene TRBV20-1; 8 positions agree with TRBD1. Germline V lookup: CDR1 DFQATT, CDR2 SNEGSKA (reference sequence). J was trimmed by 7 bases and V by 4 bases; bases with no gene match: 15. The CDR3 totals 16 residues.

The chain employs TRBV7-2 and TRBJ2-7; 9 bases map to TRBD1. V lost 5 bases, J lost 2 bases, and 7 bases stayed unmatched. The CDR3 covers 15 residues. CDR1 and CDR2 from the germline V gene are SGHTA and FQGNSA. CDR3: CASSGYGTGTYEQYF. For the CDR3, the DNA is TGTGCCAGCAGCGGATACGGGACAGGGACCTACGAGCAGTACTTC.

There are many counts of this clonotype. The chain employs TRBV7-2 and TRBJ2-1; the D gene is possibly TRBD1 (6 bases). CDR1 and CDR2 from the germline V gene are SGHTA and FQGNSA. This CDR3 has 14 residues. V shed 5 bases and J shed 10 bases, with 18 bases lying between them. The CDR3, as DNA: TGTGCCAGCAGCCCTAGCCCCGGACAGCGGGAGCAGTTCTTC. Amino acid sequence: CASSPSPGQREQFF.

This clonotype was seen a few times. The rearrangement joins TRBV29-1 to TRBJ2-7, with D maybe TRBD1 (5 bases). With 4 bases removed from V and 4 bases from J, the gap between germline ends came to 14 bases. The germline V gene encodes CDR1 SQVTM and CDR2 ANQGSEA. This CDR3 has 13 amino acids. CDR3 in amino acids: CSVVIGAGYEQYF. As DNA, the CDR3 is TGCAGCGTTGTGATTGGAGCAGGGTACGAGCAGTACTTC.

This clonotype was found a few times. The J gene is TRBJ2-7, the V gene TRBV9; no clear D. Germline V CDR1 and CDR2: SGDLS, YYNGEE. V was pared by 3 bases and J by 9 bases, with 13 bases between. The CDR3 sequence is 12 residues long. CDR3: CASSGSESRQYF. In DNA form, the CDR3 reads TGTGCCAGCAGCGGATCCGAGTCCAGGCAGTACTTC.

V gene TRBV4-1 combines with J gene TRBJ2-7; no firm D call. CDR3 length: 13 residues. Germline V gene sequence: CDR1 MGHRA, CDR2 YSYEKL. V was cut by 3 bases and J by 3 bases, with 9 bases left in between. In nucleotides, the CDR3 is TGCGCCAGCAGCCAGTGGTTAAACTACGAGCAGTACTTC. It is translated as CASSQWLNYEQYF.

Regarding this clonotype: The germline gene is not matched at one end of the junction; a read error may be the cause. V is TRBV5-6 and J is TRBJ2-1, with D unclear. The germline gives CDR1 SGHDT, CDR2 YYEEEE. This CDR3 comprises 17 residues. As DNA, the CDR3 is TGTGCCAGCAGCTTGTTTCGGCCCCTAGGGTCCTACGATGAGCAGTTCTTC. Translating gives CASSLFRPLGSYDEQFF.

The chain has TRBV6-1 and TRBJ1-2, with D perhaps matching TRBD1 (5 bases). The ends were cut back, 5 bases at V and 4 bases at J, with 11 bases in the middle. This CDR3 is built from 13 residues. CDR1 MNHNS and CDR2 SASEGT come from the germline V gene. As DNA, the CDR3 is TGTGCCAGCAGTACGAGGGGCTCCTATGGCTACACCTTC. Translation gives CASSTRGSYGYTF.

The chain carries TRBV15 and TRBJ2-1; D is tentatively TRBD1 or TRBD2 (5 bases each). V was cut by 0 bases and J by 9 bases, with 15 bases left in between. The CDR3 consists of 15 residues. Germline CDR1 is LNHNV and CDR2 is YYDKDF (reference sequence). CDR3 in DNA: TGTGCCACCAGCAGAGATCGGAGACTGAGGGGTGAGCAGTTCTTC. Protein product: CATSRDRRLRGEQFF. The variable domain in full, with the rest retrieved from reference TRBV15 and TRBJ2-1, is DAMVIQNPRYQVTQFGKPVTLSCSQTLNHNVMYWYQQKSSQAPKLLFHYYDKDFNNEADTPDNFQSRRPNTSFCFLDIRSPGLGDTAMYLCATSRDRRLRGEQFFGPGTRLTVL.

This clonotype has ten or more counts. The V call is TRBV9, the J call TRBJ2-5, with D perhaps TRBD1 (7 bases). Germline V gives CDR1 SGDLS, CDR2 YYNGEE. This CDR3 has 15 residues. The V end was cut by 4 bases, the J end by 5 bases, with 18 bases between. The CDR3 reads CASSPEGASRETQYF. DNA of the CDR3: TGTGCCAGCAGCCCGGAGGGGGCCAGCCGGGAGACCCAGTACTTC.

This clonotype came up a few times. The chain recombines TRBV28 with TRBJ2-7, with 11 bases matching TRBD2. Looked up from germline, CDR1 is MDHEN and CDR2 is SYDVKM. The V gene end was trimmed by 4 bases and the J gene end by 4 bases; junction bases not matched to a gene: 6. The CDR3 length is 15 residues. The CDR3 loop is CASSSSGGPPYEQYF. Written as DNA, the CDR3 is TGTGCCAGCAGTTCTAGCGGGGGGCCCCCATACGAGCAGTACTTC. Combining the CDR3 with reference TRBV28 and TRBJ2-7 gives the whole variable domain DVKVTQSSRYLVKRTGEKVFLECVQDMDHENMFWYRQDPGLGLRLIYFSYDVKMKEKGDIPEGYSVSREKKERFSLILESASTNQTSMYLCASSSSGGPPYEQYFGPGTRLTVT.

This clonotype was recorded a few times. V usage is TRBV12-3 or TRBV12-4 and J usage is TRBJ2-3; no firm D call. CDR3 size: 15 residues. V was pared by 2 bases and J by 1 base, with 10 bases between. The CDR3 DNA reads TGTGCCAGCAGTTTACAACCATTGGGCACAGATACGCAGTATTTT. The encoded protein is CASSLQPLGTDTQYF.